This TCR beta chain derives from a study of T cell repertoires in cytomegalovirus infection. This clonotype was observed a handful of times. V was pared by 8 bases and J by 7 bases, with 11 bases of the junction left unmatched. CDR1 SNHLY and CDR2 FYNNEI come from the germline V gene. This CDR3 has 15 amino acids. TCRdb re-called the reads with MiXCR, one entry per CDR3 protein. The sample holds around 290,000 distinct CDR3 sequences, under 30% seen once. The chain joins TRBV2 to TRBJ2-2; 9 nucleotides align to TRBD2. Material: PBMCs. The clonotype was recovered from a human donor in good health (CMV status not recorded). Some clones in this sample may be carry-over from other donors' samples. CDR3 amino acids: CASARGSGSIGELFF. CDR3 DNA sequence: TGTGCCAGCGCTCGGGGTAGCGGGAGTATCGGGGAGCTGTTTTTT.